The present T cell receptor (beta chain) was sequenced within a study of shared clonotypes between healthy human individuals (dated by TCRdb to the early 2020s). Concerning the study at large: The cohort comprised a couple of women and a few men aged 18 to 49 years. To estimate repertoire size and how much clonotypes are shared between individuals, the study performed deep sequencing of blood TCR repertoires from 4 to 6 healthy adults. Per donor, leukapheresis produced somewhere between about 0.94 and 10 billion PBMCs. Different laboratories and diverse techniques were used to prepare libraries and sequence TCR repertoires, to increase sequencing depth and limit assay-specific biases.

Using the deep immunoSEQ assay, TCR CDR3 regions were amplified from genomic DNA by multiplex PCR. Genomic DNA extracted from each cell subset was distributed evenly over all wells of several immunoSEQ 96-well plates, and each plate served as one replicate. For unsorted PBMC, 250 to 350 ng of genomic DNA, equivalent to tens of thousands of T cell genomes, went into each replicate PCR. Ten immunoSEQ deep assay plates were used to sequence the unsorted PBMC genomic DNA. Purified libraries were quantified with a Qubit 3.0 fluorometer, sized on a Bioanalyzer 2100, and re-quantified with the KAPA Library Quantification kit. Each immunoSEQ 96-well plate was sequenced on its own single-read 150-cycle Illumina NextSeq 550 flow cell. Turning to the authors' computational methods: The immunoSEQ output contained only junctional sequences without quality scores, so filtering could not match that applied to full-length reads. To assign V/J genes and CDR3, sequences were annotated against IMGT germline references using PyIR, a Python wrapper for IgBLAST v1.9. Any read was removed if the V/J assignment was weak (E-value above 1e-6), the CDR3 was missing, or the read contained stop codons, out-of-frame junctions, or ambiguous translated residues. V3J clonotypes were defined as sequences sharing an identical inferred V gene, J gene, and CDR3 amino acid sequence. To compute the percentage overlap between repertoires, the number of shared unique clonotypes was divided by the size of the smaller repertoire. Richness of each repertoire was evaluated using RTK rarefaction, the Chao1 estimator, and Recon v2.1 estimates of unobserved clonotypes. TCRdb holds this immuneACCESS table with in-frame rearrangements only. Some clones are missing; in checked studies, unresolved V genes explain under half, and the rest has no known cause. Clone size and V and J calls were adopted from that table, with D and trimming inferred from the DNA. The sample yields under 600,000 clones; roughly 72% were counted once. In total, the top ten clones hold around 13% of the sample.

Results the study describes overall, beyond this receptor: Because the study included only a small number of donors, the genetic and exposure-history diversity represented was limited. Only blood was sampled, and tissue TCR repertoires likely differ from those in blood. Pairwise subsampling led to the expectation that sequencing depth would affect the degree of clonotype sharing among donors.

The donors were healthy, HIV-negative adults who had no recently reported acute infections or vaccinations. Every donor was a Caucasian adult living in Nashville, Tennessee, USA. For unsorted samples, approximately 84 million PBMCs were counted, and genomic DNA was extracted using the QIAamp DNA Blood Mini kit. After blood collection by leukapheresis, PBMCs were isolated using Ficoll-Histopaque density gradient centrifugation and then cryopreserved in the vapor phase of liquid nitrogen. Worth noting for this clone: Its specific antigen is unknown. Base qualities were left out, and no much larger clone turns up one base away.

This receptor was taken from a woman in her forties in good health. Some clones in this sample may be carry-over from other donors' samples. The material sequenced was PBMCs.

CDR3 reads: CASSLSGGPYEQYF. The sequence in DNA is TGTGCCAGCAGCTTATCTGGAGGCCCCTACGAGCAGTACTTC. Here the chain combines TRBV11-2 and TRBJ2-7; TRBD2 is possibly the D segment (5 matching bases). V lost 2 bases and J lost 2 bases; the stretch between them is 10 bases long. From the cysteine up to the phenylalanine, the CDR3 has a length of 14 residues. The DNA shown is the 42-base CDR3, in frame from base 1. Per the germline V gene, SGHAT is the CDR1 and FQNNGV is the CDR2.